Listed below are T cell receptor beta chains from one sample, sequenced in a study of long-term antiretroviral therapy in people with HIV. Profiled with immunoSEQ multiplex PCR; TCRdb holds only in-frame clones, not every one. Of 25,000 to 35,000 clones in the sample, roughly nine tenths were seen once. The sequencing here drew on unsorted PBMCs, taken 3.1 years after starting antiretroviral therapy. These receptors were collected from a man aged 18 to 35 with HIV. Each CDR3 is given with its conserved first and last residue. D genes are given only for firm matches. The listing skips clone size in some rows; elsewhere it reads once, few, many or a size class.

j_call | d_call | clone_size | v_call | cdr3_aa | cdr3_nt
TRBJ1-2 | NA | NA | TRBV7-9 | CASSLQPPNDGYTF | TGTGCCAGCAGCTTGCAGCCCCCCAACGATGGCTACACCTTC
TRBJ1-2 | TRBD1 | NA | TRBV19 | CASSIQGQATYGYTF | TGTGCCAGTAGTATTCAGGGACAGGCTACCTATGGCTACACCTTC
TRBJ2-1 | TRBD2 | NA | TRBV29-1 | CSVWTSGVYNEQFF | TGCAGCGTTTGGACTAGCGGGGTTTACAATGAGCAGTTCTTC
TRBJ1-1 | NA | once | TRBV7-9 | CASGENTEAFF | TGTGCCAGCGGCGAGAACACTGAAGCTTTCTTT
TRBJ1-1 | TRBD1 | NA | TRBV4-3 | CASSQDRSRGGTEAFF | TGCGCCAGCAGCCAAGATCGGTCCAGGGGGGGCACTGAAGCTTTCTTT
TRBJ2-2 | TRBD2 | NA | TRBV29-1 | CSVDGSGGPGELFF | TGCAGCGTTGATGGTAGCGGGGGGCCCGGGGAGTTGTTTTTT
TRBJ2-5 | TRBD2 | once | TRBV27 | CASSLGGKGGTETQYF | TGTGCCAGCAGTTTAGGGGGGAAGGGAGGGACGGAGACCCAGTACTTC
TRBJ1-2 | TRBD1 | NA | TRBV6-5 | CASSPTGGTYGYTF | TGTGCCAGCAGCCCTACAGGGGGCACCTATGGCTACACCTTC
TRBJ2-5 | TRBD2 | NA | TRBV28 | CASSPQRGTRATQYF | TGTGCCAGCAGCCCTCAGCGGGGGACCCGAGCGACCCAGTACTTC
TRBJ1-1 | TRBD1 | NA | TRBV27 | CASRALDRGLNTEAFF | TGTGCCAGCAGAGCCTTGGACAGGGGGCTCAACACTGAAGCTTTCTTT
TRBJ2-7 | TRBD2 | NA | TRBV28 | CASSLAGGMTYEQYF | TGTGCCAGCAGTTTAGCGGGAGGTATGACCTACGAGCAGTACTTC
TRBJ1-2 | NA | NA | TRBV2 | CASTYLEEGYTF | TGTGCCAGCACTTACCTCGAGGAAGGCTACACCTTC
TRBJ1-2 | NA | NA | TRBV27 | CASSLQGNGYTF | TGTGCCAGCAGTTTACAGGGGAATGGCTACACCTTC
TRBJ1-1 | NA | few | TRBV13 | CASSSRRGGNTEAFF | TGTGCCAGCAGCTCGAGGCGGGGCGGAAACACTGAAGCTTTCTTT
TRBJ1-5 | NA | few | TRBV5-4 | CASSFGGAGKPQHF | TGTGCCAGCAGCTTTGGGGGCGCGGGTAAGCCCCAGCATTTT
TRBJ2-6 | TRBD1 | NA | TRBV4-2 | CASSQKEPSGQGWSSSGANVLTF | TGTGCCAGCAGCCAAAAGGAACCATCGGGACAGGGTTGGTCGAGCTCTGGGGCCAACGTCCTGACTTTC
TRBJ2-3 | TRBD2 | NA | TRBV5-1 | CASSLDGGNTDTQYF | TGCGCCAGCAGCTTGGACGGGGGGAACACAGATACGCAGTATTTT
TRBJ2-2 | NA | NA | TRBV7-2 | CASSPDGAGTGELFF | TGTGCCAGCAGTCCCGACGGGGCGGGTACCGGGGAGCTGTTTTTT
TRBJ1-1 | NA | NA | TRBV29-1 | CSVEDPGVEAFF | TGCAGCGTTGAAGACCCAGGGGTCGAAGCTTTCTTT
TRBJ1-2 | NA | NA | TRBV4-1 | CASSQSAGMIGGYTF | TGCGCCAGCAGCCAATCCGCAGGGATGATCGGTGGCTACACCTTC
TRBJ2-7 | NA | NA | TRBV7-9 | CASSFALSYEQYF | TGTGCCAGCAGCTTCGCACTTTCCTACGAGCAGTACTTC
TRBJ2-7 | TRBD2 | NA | TRBV7-3 | CASSPGGTNYEQYF | TGTGCCAGCAGCCCAGGTGGGACTAACTACGAGCAGTACTTC
TRBJ1-2 | TRBD1 | NA | TRBV9 | CASSVEGRGNYGYTF | TGTGCCAGCAGCGTAGAAGGCAGGGGGAACTATGGCTACACCTTC
TRBJ2-7 | TRBD1 | NA | TRBV7-6 | CASNSCTPGQGAEQYF | TGTGCCAGCAACTCATGCACCCCGGGACAGGGCGCCGAGCAGTACTTC
TRBJ2-3 | NA | NA | TRBV2 | CASRTSSGTDTQYF | TGTGCCAGCAGGACAAGCAGCGGGACAGATACGCAGTATTTT
TRBJ2-1 | TRBD2 | NA | TRBV7-9 | CASSLTSGRASFGQFF | TGTGCCAGCAGCTTGACTAGCGGGAGGGCCAGCTTCGGGCAGTTCTTC
TRBJ2-7 | NA | NA | TRBV7-8 | CASSLGFSESYEQYF | TGTGCCAGCAGCCTGGGGTTTTCAGAGTCCTACGAGCAGTACTTC
TRBJ2-3 | NA | NA | TRBV7-2 | CASTVGAGGVRRADTQYF | TGTGCCAGCACCGTGGGAGCCGGGGGCGTTAGGAGAGCAGATACGCAGTATTTT
TRBJ2-7 | TRBD2 | NA | TRBV5-1 | CASSSPSGVEQYF | TGCGCCAGCAGCTCCCCGAGCGGGGTAGAGCAGTACTTC
TRBJ2-3 | NA | NA | TRBV27 | CASGVRADKIDTQYF | TGTGCCAGTGGGGTTAGGGCAGACAAAATAGATACGCAGTATTTT
TRBJ1-2 | NA | NA | TRBV6-1 | CASSGDSRQSYTF | TGTGCCAGCAGTGGTGACAGCCGTCAAAGCTACACCTTC
TRBJ2-1 | NA | NA | TRBV7-9 | CASSLARGKNNEQFF | TGTGCCAGCAGCTTAGCTCGCGGAAAGAACAATGAGCAGTTCTTC
TRBJ2-3 | NA | NA | TRBV13 | CASSKGPDTQYF | TGTGCCAGCTCCAAGGGTCCAGATACGCAGTATTTT
TRBJ2-7 | TRBD1 | NA | TRBV15 | CATSTPGQSYEQYF | TGTGCCACCAGCACCCCGGGACAGAGCTACGAGCAGTACTTC
TRBJ1-6 | TRBD1 | NA | TRBV7-9 | CASSFTRTGSSYNSPLHF | TGTGCCAGCAGCTTTACAAGGACAGGCAGCTCCTATAATTCACCCCTCCACTTT
TRBJ2-3 | NA | NA | TRBV25-1 | CASADGGDTQYF | TGTGCCAGCGCAGACGGTGGAGATACGCAGTATTTT
TRBJ1-5 | NA | NA | TRBV4-3 | CASSQVGTGRYQPQHF | TGCGCCAGCAGCCAAGTCGGGACGGGTCGGTATCAGCCCCAGCATTTT
TRBJ1-5 | NA | NA | TRBV7-9 | CASSFFGGTDNQPQHF | TGTGCCAGCAGCTTTTTCGGCGGGACGGACAATCAGCCCCAGCATTTT
TRBJ2-3 | TRBD1 | NA | TRBV4-3 | CASSQDTGTGSTQYF | TGCGCCAGCAGCCAAGATACTGGGACAGGAAGTACGCAGTATTTT
TRBJ2-1 | TRBD1 | NA | TRBV2 | CAGSRDSLYNEQFF | TGTGCCGGCAGTCGGGACAGCTTGTACAATGAGCAGTTCTTC
TRBJ1-1 | NA | NA | TRBV28 | CASTQLGKAFF | TGTGCCAGCACCCAATTAGGGAAGGCTTTCTTT
TRBJ2-7 | NA | NA | TRBV7-9 | CASSLARGKVYEQYF | TGTGCCAGCAGCTTAGCACGGGGAAAAGTCTACGAGCAGTACTTC